Listed below are T cell receptor beta chains from one sample, sequenced in a study of blood T cell repertoires in COVID-19. Produced via immunoSEQ multiplex PCR; TCRdb's table is partial and in-frame only. The sample lists about 270,000 clones, 80% to 90% occurring once. Input material: PBMCs or T cells enriched from blood (not recorded which). The receptors were gathered from a woman aged 18-29 years who had recovered from COVID-19. Each CDR3 is given with its conserved first and last residue. Fields, in order: clone size, CDR3 length, V gene, D gene, J gene, CDR3 DNA, CDR3 protein. A D gene is named only where the DNA matches it firmly. The size entry is marked missing in some rows and otherwise reads once, few, many or a size class.

>-|14|TRBV11-2|TRBD2|TRBJ2-5
TGTGCCAGCTCGGGGGGGCGGCTAAAAGAGACCCAGTACTTC
CASSGGRLKETQYF
>-|14|TRBV18|-|TRBJ1-1
TGTGCCAGCTCACCGGCGGTAATGAACACTGAAGCTTTCTTT
CASSPAVMNTEAFF
>-|15|TRBV27|-|TRBJ2-7
TGTGCCAGCGCTTGGGGCAGGGGGGCCTCCTACGAGCAGTACTTC
CASAWGRGASYEQYF
>many|14|TRBV28|-|TRBJ2-7
TGTGCCAGCAGTCCCAAATGGGAGGCAACCGAGCAGTACTTC
CASSPKWEATEQYF
>-|15|TRBV11-2|TRBD2|TRBJ2-5
TGTGCCAGCAGCAAACTAGCGGGGGGCGGGGAGACCCAGTACTTC
CASSKLAGGGETQYF
>-|15|TRBV5-8|TRBD2|TRBJ2-1
TGTGCCAGCAGCTTGGGACTAGCGGACTACAATGAGCAGTTCTTC
CASSLGLADYNEQFF
>-|16|TRBV7-9|TRBD1|TRBJ1-4
TGTGCCAGCAGCTTGGGGGACAGGCAAGGGGGTGAAAAACTGTTTTTT
CASSLGDRQGGEKLFF
>-|16|TRBV5-1|TRBD2|TRBJ2-3
TGCGCCAGCAGACCCCGGGACTACTCGACGACAGATACGCAGTATTTT
CASRPRDYSTTDTQYF
>once|16|TRBV5-5|-|TRBJ1-2
TGTGCCAGCAGCTTGGGTCCGGGTGGGGGCCGGTCTGGCTACACCTTC
CASSLGPGGGRSGYTF
>-|15|TRBV2|-|TRBJ1-3
TGTGCCAGCAGCACAGTTCCCGACTCTGGAAACACCATATATTTT
CASSTVPDSGNTIYF
>once|16|TRBV18|-|TRBJ1-5
TGTGCCAGCTCCCCCAAGACTCCAAATAGCAATCAGCCCCAGCATTTT
CASSPKTPNSNQPQHF
>once|17|TRBV4-1|TRBD1|TRBJ2-2
TGCGCCAGCAGCCCCACCTGGACAGGGGGAAACACCGGGGAGCTGTTTTTT
CASSPTWTGGNTGELFF
>-|13|TRBV24-1|-|TRBJ2-7
TGTGCCACCAGTGATTTAAGTAAGGGGGAGCAGTACTTC
CATSDLSKGEQYF
>-|17|TRBV4-1|TRBD2|TRBJ2-7
TGCGCCAGCAGCCAGTTTAGCGGGGGGGCCGGGTCCCACGAGCAGTACTTC
CASSQFSGGAGSHEQYF
>-|16|TRBV2|TRBD1|TRBJ2-6
TGTGCCAGCAGATCCTACAGGGGAGATGGGGCCAACGTCCTGACTTTC
CASRSYRGDGANVLTF
>-|13|TRBV27|-|TRBJ1-2
TGTGCCAGCAGTCTTATCCAGGGGAATGGCTACACCTTC
CASSLIQGNGYTF
>-|15|TRBV27|-|TRBJ2-1
TGTGCCAGCAGTTTCCAACTGACTAGTGGCAATGAGCAGTTCTTC
CASSFQLTSGNEQFF
>-|12|TRBV28|-|TRBJ1-2
TGTGCCAGCAGCCCCTTAATCTATGGCTACACCTTC
CASSPLIYGYTF
>-|15|TRBV2|-|TRBJ2-2
TGTGCCAGCAGTGAAGCAGGGGGTGGTACCGGGGAGCTGTTTTTT
CASSEAGGGTGELFF
>once|15|TRBV9|TRBD2|TRBJ2-1
TGTGCCAGCAGCGGGGGGACTAGCGCACACAATGAGCAGTTCTTC
CASSGGTSAHNEQFF
>-|13|TRBV12-3/TRBV12-4|-|TRBJ2-1
TGTGCCAGCAGTTTTGAGGCCTACAATGAGCAGTTCTTC
CASSFEAYNEQFF
>-|16|TRBV2|TRBD1|TRBJ2-7
TGTGCCAGCCGTCCCGGGACAGGGGGCGTGGACTACGAGCAGTACTTC
CASRPGTGGVDYEQYF
>-|13|TRBV7-9|-|TRBJ1-5
TGTGCCAGCAGCTTAGAGCCGAATCAGCCCCAGCATTTT
CASSLEPNQPQHF
>-|14|TRBV29-1|TRBD2|TRBJ2-7
TGCAGCGTTGGATCGGGGGGGCTCTGGTACGAGCAGTACTTC
CSVGSGGLWYEQYF
>-|14|TRBV5-1|-|TRBJ1-5
TGCGCCAGCAGCTTGGCGGGGGACAATCAGCCCCAGCATTTT
CASSLAGDNQPQHF
>-|15|TRBV19|TRBD1|TRBJ1-5
TGTGCCAGTAGTCCCCGACAGGGAGGTGGACAGCCCCAGCATTTT
CASSPRQGGGQPQHF
>-|15|TRBV9|TRBD1|TRBJ1-2
TGTGCCAGCAGCATCGCCGGGACAGGGACGGATGGCTACACCTTC
CASSIAGTGTDGYTF
>-|14|TRBV20-1|-|TRBJ2-3
TGCAGTGCAAGTGGGGGCATCGTCACAGATACGCAGTATTTT
CSASGGIVTDTQYF
>-|13|TRBV27|-|TRBJ1-5
TGTGCCAGCAGTTTCAGGGGCAATCAGCCCCAGCATTTT
CASSFRGNQPQHF
>-|15|TRBV5-1|TRBD2|TRBJ2-1
TGCGCCAGCCGTCGGACTAGTACTTCCTACAATGAGCAGTTCTTC
CASRRTSTSYNEQFF
>-|13|TRBV2|TRBD1|TRBJ1-2
TGTGCCAGCAGCTCTGACAGGGGCTATGGCTACACCTTC
CASSSDRGYGYTF
>few|13|TRBV5-6|-|TRBJ1-1
TGTGCCAGCAGCCACCGGGAGGGCGCCGAAGCTTTCTTT
CASSHREGAEAFF
>-|14|TRBV28|TRBD1|TRBJ2-3
TGTGCCAGCAAGGGGGCGCATAGCACAGATACGCAGTATTTT
CASKGAHSTDTQYF
>once|17|TRBV2|TRBD2|TRBJ2-2
TGTGCCAGCAGTGAAGCGGGACTAGCGGGGGTCTCCGGGGAGCTGTTTTTT
CASSEAGLAGVSGELFF
>-|16|TRBV2|-|TRBJ1-2
TGTGCCAGCAGTACAGCCTCCGGACTAGCTAACTATGGCTACACCTTC
CASSTASGLANYGYTF
>few|13|TRBV7-8|-|TRBJ1-1
TGTGCCAGCAGCTTTTCAGGGAAGACTGAAGCTTTCTTT
CASSFSGKTEAFF
>-|14|TRBV29-1|-|TRBJ2-5
TGCAGCGTTTCTATCTTACAGTGGCAAGAGACCCAGTACTTC
CSVSILQWQETQYF
>once|16|TRBV11-2|-|TRBJ2-1
TGTGCCAGCGAGGGGCACCGGGGGGCCCCCTACAATGAGCAGTTCTTC
CASEGHRGAPYNEQFF
>-|16|TRBV7-2|TRBD2|TRBJ2-7
TGTGCCAGCAGCTCTAGCGGGGGGGCCGTAAGTCGCGAGCAGTACTTC
CASSSSGGAVSREQYF
>-|14|TRBV7-9|-|TRBJ2-7
TGTGCCAGCAGCCCCGGGGGTCGTGCCTACGAGCAGTACTTC
CASSPGGRAYEQYF
>-|13|TRBV6-5|-|TRBJ2-7
TGTGCCAGCGGCGGGACTCGACCGTACGAGCAGTACTTC
CASGGTRPYEQYF
>-|13|TRBV14|TRBD1|TRBJ2-7
TGTGCCAGCAGCCGGGACAGGGCGGACGAGCAGTACTTC
CASSRDRADEQYF
>-|16|TRBV21-1|-|TRBJ2-5
TGTGCCAGCAGCCCACCGGACTTCAGGTTTAAGGAGACCCAGTACTTC
CASSPPDFRFKETQYF
>-|14|TRBV2|TRBD2|TRBJ2-5
TGTGCCAGCAAGGAGCGGGGGGGCCCAGAGACCCAGTACTTC
CASKERGGPETQYF
>-|13|TRBV15|-|TRBJ2-1
TGTGCCACCAGCAGAGAAGGGGGATATGAGCAGTTCTTC
CATSREGGYEQFF
>-|13|TRBV19|TRBD1|TRBJ1-1
TGTGCCAGTGTACAGGGGCAGAACACTGAAGCTTTCTTT
CASVQGQNTEAFF
>-|17|TRBV7-4|-|TRBJ1-6
TGTGCCAGCAGCTTCCGGGCGAGACAGGTCGATAATTCACCCCTCCACTTT
CASSFRARQVDNSPLHF
>-|14|TRBV3-1/TRBV3-2|TRBD2|TRBJ2-2
TGTGCCAGTAGCGGGGGGGCCGTCACCGGGGAGCTGTTTTTT
CASSGGAVTGELFF
>-|13|TRBV11-2|-|TRBJ2-2
TGTGCCAGCAGCTTAGAAGGAGTCGGGGAGCTGTTTTTT
CASSLEGVGELFF
>-|14|TRBV9|-|TRBJ1-2
TGTGCCAGCAGCGTAGTTACAGGGAATTATGGCTACACCTTC
CASSVVTGNYGYTF
>-|13|TRBV28|-|TRBJ1-2
TGTGCCAGCAGTTTATCTGGGTTGAGGGGCTACACCTTC
CASSLSGLRGYTF
>-|14|TRBV30|TRBD2|TRBJ2-1
TGTGCCTGGAGTGTACGGCTAGCGGGGAGGGAGCAGTTCTTC
CAWSVRLAGREQFF
>-|13|TRBV18|-|TRBJ1-5
TGTGCCAGCTCACCGGGACACGCTCTAGCCCAGCATTTT
CASSPGHALAQHF
>-|13|TRBV5-4|-|TRBJ2-5
TGTGCCAGCAGCTTGGGTCGTGGCGAGACCCAGTACTTC
CASSLGRGETQYF
>-|15|TRBV2|TRBD2|TRBJ2-5
TGTGCCAGCAGTTTTGCGGGGGGGCCTTGGGAGACCCAGTACTTC
CASSFAGGPWETQYF
>-|15|TRBV15|-|TRBJ1-5
TGTGCCACCAGCGGATTCCGGGGGATTAATCAGCCCCAGCATTTT
CATSGFRGINQPQHF
>-|19|TRBV24-1|TRBD2|TRBJ2-2
TGTGCCACCAGTGATTTGCGACTAGCGGGGGGCCCGAACACCGGGGAGCTGTTTTTT
CATSDLRLAGGPNTGELFF